This TCR beta chain was sequenced in a study of identical twins. As regards this clonotype: Its antigen is unidentified.

Unique molecular identifiers were present on the cDNA, and a universal primer site came from template switching. TCRdb ran MiXCR on the 5' RACE reads and lists one entry per CDR3 protein. In the table there are 300,000 to 350,000 distinct CDR3 sequences, approximately 13% of which are singletons. The V end lost 5 bases, the J end lost 1 base, and 17 bases lay between the germline ends. The CDR3 has 16 residues. CDR1 and CDR2 (germline): SGDLS, YYNGEE. Study-wide results and caveats: Researchers reported weaker excess twin sharing in beta out-of-frame sequences.

These records were also assigned to another study, of yellow fever vaccine responses in identical twins.

The origin of this receptor is a woman younger than 35 in good health. The chain uses TRBV9 and TRBJ2-3; possibly TRBD2 for D (5 bases). The source material was CD8+ T cells sorted from blood. The CDR3 sequence: CASRAPVRARTDTQYF. In DNA, the CDR3 is TGTGCCAGCAGAGCCCCAGTGAGGGCCCGCACAGATACGCAGTATTTT.